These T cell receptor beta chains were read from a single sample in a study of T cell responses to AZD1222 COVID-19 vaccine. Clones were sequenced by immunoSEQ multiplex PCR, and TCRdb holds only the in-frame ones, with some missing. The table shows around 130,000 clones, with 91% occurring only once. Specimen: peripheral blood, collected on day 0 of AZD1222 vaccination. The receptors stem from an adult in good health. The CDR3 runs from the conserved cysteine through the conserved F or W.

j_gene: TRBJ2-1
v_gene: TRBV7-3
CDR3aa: CASSEQTGSYNEQFF

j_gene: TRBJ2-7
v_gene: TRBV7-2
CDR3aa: CASSPRLAGGYEQYF

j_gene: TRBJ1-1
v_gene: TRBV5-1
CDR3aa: CASSLVEGAEAFF

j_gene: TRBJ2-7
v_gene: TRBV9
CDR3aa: CASSVSSSDFYEQYF

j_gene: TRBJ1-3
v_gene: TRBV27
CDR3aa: CASSLQGGLGNTIYF

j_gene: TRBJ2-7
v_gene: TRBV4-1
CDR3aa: CASSQDQRGREQYF

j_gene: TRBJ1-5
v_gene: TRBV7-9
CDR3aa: CASSRGFQPQHF

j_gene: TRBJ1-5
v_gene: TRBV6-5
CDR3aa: CASYSTPGQPQHF

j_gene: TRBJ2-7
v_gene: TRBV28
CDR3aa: CASFGVSSYEQYF

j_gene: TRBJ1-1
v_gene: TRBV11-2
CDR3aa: CASSMDPEAFF

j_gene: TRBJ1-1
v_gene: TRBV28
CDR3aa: CASSTKRAHLNTEAFF

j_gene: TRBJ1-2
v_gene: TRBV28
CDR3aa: CASSLLSHTNYGYTF

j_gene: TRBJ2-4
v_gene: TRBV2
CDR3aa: CASSGGQGSSKNIQYF

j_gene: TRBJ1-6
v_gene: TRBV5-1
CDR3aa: CASSTDSYGDGSSPLHF

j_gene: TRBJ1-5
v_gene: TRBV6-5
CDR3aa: CASRETDFNQPQHF

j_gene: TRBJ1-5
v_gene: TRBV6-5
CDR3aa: CASTPDRSGQPQHF

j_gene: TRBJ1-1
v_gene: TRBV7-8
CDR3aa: CASSLGRMNTEAFF

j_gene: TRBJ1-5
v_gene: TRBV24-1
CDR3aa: CATSDSGQRNSNQPQHF

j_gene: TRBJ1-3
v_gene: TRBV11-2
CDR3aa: CASSLETFSGNTIYF

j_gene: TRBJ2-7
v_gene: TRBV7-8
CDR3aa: CASTPRRRALTYEQYF

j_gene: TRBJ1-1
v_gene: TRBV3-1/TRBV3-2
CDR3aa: CASSQVGITGATRRNTEAFF

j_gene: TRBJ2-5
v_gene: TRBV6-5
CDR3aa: CASSSPQETQYF